This T cell receptor (beta chain) was sequenced for a study of T cell responses to AZD1222 COVID-19 vaccine. Points from the study as a whole: At baseline, seropositivity was found in only six AZD1222 recipients. Samples come after the peak T cell response, not at day 14. Following two doses of AZD1222, Spike-specific TCR breadth and depth rose.

This CDR3 contains 15 residues. The germline V gene encodes CDR1 SGHRS and CDR2 YFSETQ. V was pared by 0 bases and J by 5 bases, with 5 bases of the junction left unmatched. Assay used: immunoSEQ multiplex PCR; TCRdb lists only in-frame clones, some missing. The data contain roughly 120,000 clones, around 83% of them seen just once; the ten biggest clones take up approximately 12%. On this clone itself: The antigen is not known.

This clonotype was obtained from an adult in good health. The chain couples TRBV5-1 to TRBJ1-2; TRBD1 matches 9 bases. The sequenced sample was peripheral blood, obtained on day 0 of AZD1222 vaccination. CDR3 residues: CASSLGPGQGYGYTF. The CDR3 coding sequence is TGCGCCAGCAGCTTGGGGCCGGGACAGGGATATGGCTACACCTTC.